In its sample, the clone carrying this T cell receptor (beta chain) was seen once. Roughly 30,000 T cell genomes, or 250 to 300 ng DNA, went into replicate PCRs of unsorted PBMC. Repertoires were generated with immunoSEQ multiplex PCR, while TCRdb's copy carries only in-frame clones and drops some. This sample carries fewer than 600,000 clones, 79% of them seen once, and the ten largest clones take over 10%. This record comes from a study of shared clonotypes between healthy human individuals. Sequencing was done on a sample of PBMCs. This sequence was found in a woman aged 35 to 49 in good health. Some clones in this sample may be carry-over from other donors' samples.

The CDR3 coding sequence is TGTGCCAGCAGCTTAAGCCCACCAATGGCGGGAGAGACCCAGTACTTC. The encoded protein is CASSLSPPMAGETQYF. The V gene is TRBV7-3, the J gene TRBJ2-5; weak D call: TRBD2 (5 bases). This CDR3 spans 16 amino acids. Germline CDR1 and CDR2: SGHTA and FQGTGA. Trimming left V 1 base short and J 4 bases short, with 16 bases between.